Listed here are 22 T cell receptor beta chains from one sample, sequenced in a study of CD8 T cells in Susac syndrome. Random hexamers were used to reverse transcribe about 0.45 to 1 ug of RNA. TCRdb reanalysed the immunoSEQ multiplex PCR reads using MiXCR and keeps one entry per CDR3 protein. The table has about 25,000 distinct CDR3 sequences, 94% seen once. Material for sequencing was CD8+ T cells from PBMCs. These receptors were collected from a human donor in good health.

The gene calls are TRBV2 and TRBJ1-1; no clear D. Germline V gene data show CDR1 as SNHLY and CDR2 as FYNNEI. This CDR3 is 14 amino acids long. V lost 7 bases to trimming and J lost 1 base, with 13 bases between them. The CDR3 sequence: CASIEVRSNTEAFF. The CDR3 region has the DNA TGTGCCAGCATCGAAGTGCGGTCGAACACTGAAGCTTTCTTT.

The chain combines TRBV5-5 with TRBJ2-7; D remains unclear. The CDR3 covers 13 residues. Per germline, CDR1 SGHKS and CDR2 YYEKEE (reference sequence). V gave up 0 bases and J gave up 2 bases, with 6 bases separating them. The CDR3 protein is CASSLESAYEQYF. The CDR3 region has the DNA TGTGCCAGCAGCTTGGAATCAGCCTACGAGCAGTACTTC.

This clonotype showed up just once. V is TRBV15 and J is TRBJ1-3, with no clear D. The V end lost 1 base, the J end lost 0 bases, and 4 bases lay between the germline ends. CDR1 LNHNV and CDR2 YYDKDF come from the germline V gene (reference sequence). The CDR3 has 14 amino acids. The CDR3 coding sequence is TGTGCCACCAGCAGAGGGGGCTCTGGAAACACCATATATTTT. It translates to CATSRGGSGNTIYF.

CDR3 residues: CASSLYKRGGGETQYF. As DNA, the CDR3 is TGTGCCAGCAGCCTCTATAAGCGGGGGGGCGGGGAGACCCAGTACTTC. The V call is TRBV4-2, the J call TRBJ2-5; TRBD2 aligns across 10 bases. Trimming took 4 bases from V and 5 from J; bases not matched to a gene: 10. The CDR3 covers 16 residues. Looked up from germline, CDR1 is LGHNA and CDR2 is YNFKEQ.

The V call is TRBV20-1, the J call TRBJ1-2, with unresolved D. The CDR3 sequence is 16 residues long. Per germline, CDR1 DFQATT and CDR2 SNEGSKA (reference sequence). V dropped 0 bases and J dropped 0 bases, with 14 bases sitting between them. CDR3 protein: CSAREDRASANYGYTF. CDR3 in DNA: TGCAGTGCTAGAGAGGACCGCGCTTCAGCTAACTATGGCTACACCTTC.

CDR3 DNA sequence: TGTGCCAGCAGCTTAGAAAGGGTGGGGGAGCTGTTTTTT. It is translated as CASSLERVGELFF. The chain is built from TRBV7-2 and TRBJ2-2; D is ambiguous. The V end lost 1 base, the J end lost 8 bases, and 8 bases lay between the germline ends. The CDR3 runs 13 residues. CDR1 and CDR2 from the germline V gene are SGHTA and FQGNSA.

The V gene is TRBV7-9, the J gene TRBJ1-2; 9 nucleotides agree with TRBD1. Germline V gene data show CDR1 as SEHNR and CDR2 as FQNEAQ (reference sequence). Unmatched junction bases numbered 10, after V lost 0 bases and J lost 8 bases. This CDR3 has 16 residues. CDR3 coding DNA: TGTGCCAGCAGCTTAGCCTACCGGGACAGGGAGGTGGGCTACACCTTC. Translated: CASSLAYRDREVGYTF.

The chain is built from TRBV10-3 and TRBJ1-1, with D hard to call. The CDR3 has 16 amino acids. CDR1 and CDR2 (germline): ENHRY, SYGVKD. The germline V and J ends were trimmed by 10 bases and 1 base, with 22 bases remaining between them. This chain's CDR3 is CATRPSGSGKNTEAFF. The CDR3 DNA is TGTGCCACTCGACCAAGTGGTTCCGGGAAGAACACTGAAGCTTTCTTT.

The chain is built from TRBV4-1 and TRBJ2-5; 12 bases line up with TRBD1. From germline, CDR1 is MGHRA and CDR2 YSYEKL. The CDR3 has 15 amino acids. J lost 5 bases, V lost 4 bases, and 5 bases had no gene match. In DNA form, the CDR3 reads TGCGCCAGCAGCCCCGGGACAGGGGGCCACGAGACCCAGTACTTC. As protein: CASSPGTGGHETQYF.

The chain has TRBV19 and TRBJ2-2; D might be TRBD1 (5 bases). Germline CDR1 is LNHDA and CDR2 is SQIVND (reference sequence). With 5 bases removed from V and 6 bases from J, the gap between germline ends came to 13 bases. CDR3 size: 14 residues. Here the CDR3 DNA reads TGTGCCAGTAGTCCCAGGGCAGTGGCCGGGGAGCTGTTTTTT. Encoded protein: CASSPRAVAGELFF.

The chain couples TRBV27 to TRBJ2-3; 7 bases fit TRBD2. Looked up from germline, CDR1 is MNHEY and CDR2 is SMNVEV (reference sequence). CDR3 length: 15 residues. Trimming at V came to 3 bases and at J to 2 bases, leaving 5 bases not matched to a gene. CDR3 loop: CASSFRGDDTDTQYF. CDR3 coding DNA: TGTGCCAGCAGTTTCCGGGGGGATGACACAGATACGCAGTATTTT.

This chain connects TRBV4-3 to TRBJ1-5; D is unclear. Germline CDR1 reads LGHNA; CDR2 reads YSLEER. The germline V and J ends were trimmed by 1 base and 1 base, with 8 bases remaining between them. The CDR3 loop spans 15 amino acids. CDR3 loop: CASSQGVGSNQPQHF. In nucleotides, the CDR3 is TGCGCCAGCAGCCAAGGGGTTGGCAGCAATCAGCCCCAGCATTTT.

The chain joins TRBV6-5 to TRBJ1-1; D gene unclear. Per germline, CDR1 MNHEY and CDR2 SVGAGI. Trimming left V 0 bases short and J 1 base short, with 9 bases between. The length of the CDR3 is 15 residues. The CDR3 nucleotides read TGTGCCAGCAGTTACTCGACCGTCGAGAACACTGAAGCTTTCTTT. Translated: CASSYSTVENTEAFF.

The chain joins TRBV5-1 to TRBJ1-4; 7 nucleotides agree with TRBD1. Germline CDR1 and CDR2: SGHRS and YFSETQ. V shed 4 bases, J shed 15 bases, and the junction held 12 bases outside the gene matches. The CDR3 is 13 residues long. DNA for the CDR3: TGCGCCAGCAGCACGAACGCAGGGGGGGCCTTGTTTTTT. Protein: CASSTNAGGALFF.

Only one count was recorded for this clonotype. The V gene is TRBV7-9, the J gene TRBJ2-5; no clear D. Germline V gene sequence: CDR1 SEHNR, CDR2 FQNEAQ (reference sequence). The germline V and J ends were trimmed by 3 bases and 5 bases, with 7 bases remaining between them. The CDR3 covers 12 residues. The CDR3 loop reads CASSLAVETQYF. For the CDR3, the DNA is TGTGCCAGCAGCTTGGCGGTGGAGACCCAGTACTTC.

The chain's CDR3 is CASSSSNLIRYGYTF. DNA for the CDR3: TGTGCCAGCAGCTCTAGCAATCTAATTCGCTATGGCTACACCTTC. The rearrangement joins TRBV5-4 to TRBJ1-2; D gene unclear. The CDR3 runs 15 residues. V lost 3 bases to trimming and J lost 4 bases, with 16 bases between them. Germline V gene data show CDR1 as SGHNT and CDR2 as YYREEE (reference sequence).

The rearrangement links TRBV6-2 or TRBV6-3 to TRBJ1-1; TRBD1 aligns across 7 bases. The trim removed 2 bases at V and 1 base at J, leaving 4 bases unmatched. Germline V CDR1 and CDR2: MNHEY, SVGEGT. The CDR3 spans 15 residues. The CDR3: CASSYGTVENTEAFF. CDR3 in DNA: TGTGCCAGCAGTTACGGGACAGTCGAGAACACTGAAGCTTTCTTT.

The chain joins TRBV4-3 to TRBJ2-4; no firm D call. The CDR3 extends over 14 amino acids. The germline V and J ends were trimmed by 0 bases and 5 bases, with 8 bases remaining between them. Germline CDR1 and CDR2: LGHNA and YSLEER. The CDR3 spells CASSQEIEENIQYF. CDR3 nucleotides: TGCGCCAGCAGCCAAGAGATAGAAGAAAACATTCAGTACTTC.

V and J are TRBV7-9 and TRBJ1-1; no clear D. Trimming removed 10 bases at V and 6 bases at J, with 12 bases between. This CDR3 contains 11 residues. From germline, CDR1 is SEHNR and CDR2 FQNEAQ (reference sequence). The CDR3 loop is CATPGGAEAFF. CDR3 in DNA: TGTGCCACTCCCGGTGGAGCTGAAGCTTTCTTT.

The CDR3 DNA follows: TGTGCCAGCAGTCCCCAGGGAGGCGAGCAGTACTTC. Amino acid sequence: CASSPQGGEQYF. The chain joins TRBV27 to TRBJ2-7; perhaps TRBD2 as D (6 bases). The CDR3 has 12 residues. Trimming removed 5 bases at V and 6 bases at J, with 11 bases between. Germline CDR1 and CDR2: MNHEY and SMNVEV (reference sequence).

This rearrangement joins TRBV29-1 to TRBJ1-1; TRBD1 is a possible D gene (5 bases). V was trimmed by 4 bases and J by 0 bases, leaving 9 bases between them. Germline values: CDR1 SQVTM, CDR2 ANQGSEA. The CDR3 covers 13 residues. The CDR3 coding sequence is TGCAGCGTTGTCGCAGGGTTGAACACTGAAGCTTTCTTT. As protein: CSVVAGLNTEAFF.

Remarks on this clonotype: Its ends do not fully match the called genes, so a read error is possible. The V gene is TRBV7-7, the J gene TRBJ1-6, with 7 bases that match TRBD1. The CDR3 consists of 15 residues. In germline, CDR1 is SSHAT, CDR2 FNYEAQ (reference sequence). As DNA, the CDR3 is TGTGCTAGCAGCTTTTGGGGGACAGCTAATTCACCCCTCCACTTT. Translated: CASSFWGTANSPLHF.